The clone carrying this T cell receptor beta chain has more than one count but fewer than ten. TCRdb itself ran the RT-PCR reads through MiXCR, one entry per CDR3 protein. The sample has around 700,000 distinct CDR3 sequences, about 14% seen once. Sequenced material: memory CD4+ T cells from blood. The TCR comes from a female donor in good health, serving as a healthy control.

The chain's CDR3 is CASSVTGENNEQFF. The CDR3 DNA is TGTGCCAGCAGTGTTACAGGGGAAAACAATGAGCAGTTCTTC. This chain joins TRBV6-1 and TRBJ2-1; 7 bases match TRBD1. The CDR3 runs 14 residues. J lost 5 bases, V lost 4 bases, and 5 bases had no gene match. The germline V gene has CDR1 MNHNS and CDR2 SASEGT.